Each of the 29 T cell receptor beta chains below was sequenced from the same sample in a study of cytomegalovirus exposure and HLA in healthy donors. The PCR contained 60 Vbeta and 13 Jbeta primers. Generated by immunoSEQ multiplex PCR, the TCRdb table keeps only in-frame clones and is missing some. In the table there are 100,000 to 150,000 clones, more than 70% of which are singletons. Sequencing was done on a sample of PBMCs. The receptors were gathered from a young man in good health and CMV-seronegative.

This clone was seen only once. This chain connects TRBV19 to TRBJ2-7; TRBD1 might be the D (5 bases). Germline V gene data show CDR1 as LNHDA and CDR2 as SQIVND (reference sequence). CDR3 length equals 15 residues. V lost 3 bases to trimming and J lost 5 bases, with 17 bases between them. The chain's CDR3 is CASSMLRWEGDEQYF. Here the CDR3 DNA reads TGTGCCAGTAGTATGTTGCGGTGGGAAGGGGACGAGCAGTACTTC.

The chain has TRBV2 and TRBJ1-5, with D possibly TRBD1 on 6 matching bases. This CDR3 is 14 amino acids long. V was shortened by 6 bases and J by 5 bases, with 14 bases between the two germline ends. Germline CDR1 SNHLY, CDR2 FYNNEI. The CDR3 sequence is CASRATGGHQPQHF. CDR3 DNA: TGTGCCAGCAGGGCGACAGGAGGTCATCAGCCCCAGCATTTT.

For the CDR3, the DNA is TGTGCCAGCAGAGCGCCTCTACTAGCGGGAGCGGGACTGGGGCAGTTCTTC. Protein sequence: CASRAPLLAGAGLGQFF. V usage is TRBV2 and J usage is TRBJ2-1, with 11 positions matching TRBD2. The J segment lost 12 bases and the V segment lost 6 bases, leaving 19 bases of the junction unmatched. The CDR3 has 17 residues. The germline gives CDR1 SNHLY, CDR2 FYNNEI.

The chain is built from TRBV5-6 and TRBJ2-3; 10 bases agree with TRBD2. J was trimmed by 4 bases and V by 5 bases; bases with no gene match: 4. This CDR3 has 14 amino acids. Looked up from germline, CDR1 is SGHDT and CDR2 is YYEEEE. The DNA for the CDR3 is TGTGCCAGCAGAGCGGGGGGGCGAGCAGATACGCAGTATTTT. It translates to CASRAGGRADTQYF.

The genes are TRBV27 and TRBJ2-3, with 8 bases aligning to TRBD2. CDR1 and CDR2 from the germline V gene are MNHEY and SMNVEV (reference sequence). The CDR3 totals 17 residues. V lost 5 bases to trimming and J lost 4 bases; unmatched junction nucleotides: 14. The CDR3 loop is CASSTNLAAGGPDTQYF. For the CDR3, the DNA is TGTGCCAGCAGTACCAATCTAGCGGCGGGGGGTCCAGATACGCAGTATTTT.

The chain uses TRBV28 and TRBJ2-7; a possible D gene is TRBD2 (5 bases). The CDR3 totals 14 residues. Trimming shortened V by 8 bases and J by 2 bases, and 16 bases separated the two germline ends. Germline V gene data show CDR1 as MDHEN and CDR2 as SYDVKM. CDR3 in amino acids: CASLNSGNTYEQYF. CDR3 sequence (DNA): TGTGCCAGCCTAAACTCCGGGAACACCTACGAGCAGTACTTC.

V and J are TRBV11-1 and TRBJ1-3, with no clear D. Germline V gene data show CDR1 as SGHAT and CDR2 as FQDESV (reference sequence). CDR3 size: 12 residues. V lost 3 bases and J lost 7, with 7 bases in between. CDR3 protein: CASSFSSNTIYF. The DNA of the CDR3 is TGTGCCAGCAGCTTTTCGTCGAACACCATATATTTT.

V usage is TRBV6-5 and J usage is TRBJ1-2, with D possibly matching TRBD1 (6 bases). V was cut by 6 bases and J by 2 bases, with 10 bases left in between. In germline, CDR1 is MNHEY, CDR2 SVGAGI. This CDR3 spans 13 amino acids. The DNA for the CDR3 is TGTGCCAGCAGGTCCAGGGGAAACTATGGCTACACCTTC. Protein product: CASRSRGNYGYTF.

CDR3 in DNA: TGCGCCAGCAGCTTGTCCGGAGCTAGCAATCAGCCCCAGCATTTT. Amino acids: CASSLSGASNQPQHF. The rearrangement uses TRBV5-1 and TRBJ1-5; D unresolved. The length of the CDR3 is 15 residues. Trimming left V 1 base short and J 0 bases short, with 8 bases between. Germline V gives CDR1 SGHRS, CDR2 YFSETQ.

This chain connects TRBV11-1 to TRBJ2-5, with TRBD2 as a possible D gene (6 bases). V was pared by 5 bases and J by 5 bases, with 15 bases between. This CDR3 contains 14 residues. CDR1 and CDR2 (germline): SGHAT, FQDESV (reference sequence). This CDR3 is CASSPRGSRETQYF. CDR3 bases: TGTGCCAGCAGCCCTCGGGGGAGCCGGGAGACCCAGTACTTC.

The chain carries TRBV9 and TRBJ2-7; D might be TRBD1 (6 bases). The CDR3 is 14 residues long. Germline-derived CDR1 and CDR2 are SGDLS and YYNGEE. Deletions cut 0 bases from V and 0 bases from J, with 7 bases between. The CDR3 DNA is TGTGCCAGCAGCGTAGAGGGGGTCTCCTACGAGCAGTACTTC. It specifies CASSVEGVSYEQYF.

This chain connects TRBV4-3 to TRBJ2-5, with TRBD1 matching over 9 bases. Germline values: CDR1 LGHNA, CDR2 YSLEER. The CDR3 is 14 amino acids. The ends lost 4 bases at V and 9 bases at J; junction bases unmatched: 9. The CDR3 spells CASSLAGQGSPQYF. The CDR3 nucleotides read TGCGCCAGCAGCCTCGCTGGACAGGGGTCTCCCCAGTACTTC.

This chain joins TRBV6-5 and TRBJ1-1, with D uncertain. Looked up from germline, CDR1 is MNHEY and CDR2 is SVGAGI. This CDR3 region has 11 residues. Trimming shortened V by 5 bases and J by 8 bases, and 9 bases separated the two germline ends. CDR3 sequence: CASSRGREAFF. DNA for the CDR3: TGTGCCAGCAGTCGCGGAAGAGAAGCTTTCTTT.

The chain recombines TRBV6-6 with TRBJ1-5; a possible D gene is TRBD1 (6 bases). V lost 2 bases, J lost 4 bases, and 9 bases lay in between. There are 14 residues in the CDR3. Germline loops: CDR1 MNHNY, CDR2 SVGAGI (reference sequence). Here the CDR3 DNA reads TGTGCCAGCAGTTACGAGGGGACAAATCAGCCCCAGCATTTT. Translating gives CASSYEGTNQPQHF.

This clone was counted once. The chain carries TRBV5-1 and TRBJ1-1; D is ambiguous. The germline gives CDR1 SGHRS, CDR2 YFSETQ. The CDR3 covers 14 residues. Trimming removed 4 bases from V and 0 bases from J, with 10 bases in between. The CDR3 nucleotides read TGCGCCAGCAGCGACTACTTGCTGAACACTGAAGCTTTCTTT. Protein sequence: CASSDYLLNTEAFF.

The rearrangement links TRBV6-1 to TRBJ1-6; D perhaps matches TRBD1 (5 bases). Between the trimmed V and J ends, which lost 1 base and 11 bases, there was a span of 9 bases. The length of the CDR3 is 13 residues. Germline assignment: CDR1 MNHNS and CDR2 SASEGT. Here the CDR3 DNA reads TGTGCCAGCAGTGAAGGGAGGGGTCCACCCCTCCACTTT. It is translated as CASSEGRGPPLHF.

The chain is built from TRBV5-1 and TRBJ1-1; weak D call: TRBD1 (6 bases). Trimming took off 0 bases at V and 4 bases at J, with 13 bases between the two ends. Germline V gene sequence: CDR1 SGHRS, CDR2 YFSETQ. The CDR3 spans 15 residues. The CDR3 spells CASSLGQAPATEAFF. The DNA of the CDR3 is TGCGCCAGCAGCTTGGGACAGGCCCCAGCCACTGAAGCTTTCTTT.

The chain uses TRBV18 and TRBJ1-1; D is ambiguous. Per the germline V gene, CDR1 is KGHSH and CDR2 is LQKENI. The CDR3 is 13 amino acids. Between the trimmed V and J ends, which lost 3 bases and 4 bases, there was a span of 9 bases. As DNA, the CDR3 is TGTGCCAGCTCACCCGGGGTTAGCACTGAAGCTTTCTTT. This encodes CASSPGVSTEAFF.

The genes are TRBV20-1 and TRBJ2-3; D is unclear. This CDR3 spans 10 amino acids. Trimming cost V 5 bases and J 4 bases, with 4 bases left between them. Germline CDR1 DFQATT, CDR2 SNEGSKA (reference sequence). The CDR3 nucleotides are TGCAGTGCTCAGGCAGATACGCAGTATTTT. Translated, it gives CSAQADTQYF.

This clone was found a few times. This rearrangement joins TRBV6-1 to TRBJ2-7, with D possibly being TRBD2 (5 bases). Trimming left V 8 bases short and J 6 bases short, with 23 bases between. This CDR3 has 15 amino acids. Germline CDR1 is MNHNS and CDR2 is SASEGT. The CDR3 is CASLYQVGAEGEQYF. CDR3 coding DNA: TGTGCCAGCTTATATCAGGTGGGCGCCGAGGGCGAGCAGTACTTC.

This clone has just a few counts. The rearrangement joins TRBV5-4 to TRBJ2-1; a possible D gene is TRBD1 (5 bases). This CDR3 has 14 amino acids. Per the germline V gene, CDR1 is SGHNT and CDR2 is YYREEE (reference sequence). V lost 4 bases and J 12 bases, leaving 20 bases between the germline ends. CDR3 DNA: TGTGCCAGCAGCCCCTCGGTTCAGGGCCTAGGGCAGTTCTTC. Protein product: CASSPSVQGLGQFF.

The chain uses TRBV6-1 and TRBJ1-4; no definite D call. The V gene's germline CDR1 is MNHNS and CDR2 SASEGT. CDR3 size: 12 residues. The V and J ends lost 5 bases and 3 bases respectively, with 4 bases between them. The CDR3 DNA follows: TGTGCCAGCAGTTTATCTAATGAAAAACTGTTTTTT. Translating gives CASSLSNEKLFF.

The chain employs TRBV7-6 and TRBJ1-5; D not certain. The ends were cut back, 1 base at V and 0 bases at J, with 10 bases in the middle. CDR1 is SGHVS and CDR2 is FNYEAQ in the germline V gene. The CDR3 runs to 16 residues. CDR3 sequence reads: CASSLEHGGSNQPQHF. DNA of the CDR3: TGTGCCAGCAGCTTAGAACATGGCGGTAGCAATCAGCCCCAGCATTTT.

The V and J genes are TRBV11-1 and TRBJ2-7, with 7 bases fitting TRBD1. The germline CDR1 and CDR2 sequences are SGHAT and FQDESV (reference sequence). The V gene end was trimmed by 3 bases and the J gene end by 0 bases; junction bases not matched to a gene: 5. CDR3 length equals 15 residues. CDR3 DNA: TGTGCCAGCAGCTTCCTCACAGGGGTCTCCTACGAGCAGTACTTC. Translation: CASSFLTGVSYEQYF. The whole variable domain, remainder taken from reference TRBV11-1 and TRBJ2-7, is EAEVAQSPRYKITEKSQAVAFWCDPISGHATLYWYRQILGQGPELLVQFQDESVVDDSQLPKDRFSAERLKGVDSTLKIQPAELGDSAMYLCASSFLTGVSYEQYFGPGTRLTVT.

CDR3 region: CASSKGTTGYGYTF. The CDR3 DNA is TGTGCCAGCAGCAAAGGAACGACAGGCTATGGCTACACCTTC. The gene calls are TRBV21-1 and TRBJ1-2; the table's D call TRBD1 went unverified against the DNA. TRBV21-1 is classified as a pseudogene. This CDR3 comprises 14 residues.

The chain joins TRBV6-4 to TRBJ2-2, with 10 bases matching TRBD1. CDR3 length: 16 residues. Germline V gives CDR1 MRHNA, CDR2 SNTAGT. Trimming took 6 bases from V and 5 from J; bases not matched to a gene: 9. CDR3 sequence: CASRAGDRGRTGELFF. CDR3 coding DNA: TGTGCCAGCAGGGCCGGGGACAGGGGTCGTACCGGGGAGCTGTTTTTT.

This chain connects TRBV4-1 to TRBJ1-2; D may be TRBD1 (6 bases). CDR1 and CDR2 (germline): MGHRA, YSYEKL. Trimming stripped 4 bases from V and 4 bases from J, with 19 bases between. The CDR3 contains 16 residues. CDR3: CASSPGGTRGVYGYTF. DNA of the CDR3: TGCGCCAGCAGCCCCGGAGGTACCAGGGGAGTCTATGGCTACACCTTC.

V and J are TRBV4-3 and TRBJ1-1; 11 bases are shared with TRBD1. There are 16 residues in the CDR3. Per germline, CDR1 LGHNA and CDR2 YSLEER. J gave up 4 bases and V 0 bases, and 4 bases lay outside the gene matches. The CDR3 DNA reads as TGCGCCAGCAGCCAAGACGCGGACAGGGGGCTCACTGAAGCTTTCTTT. It codes for CASSQDADRGLTEAFF.

In this sample, this clone turned up once. V and J are TRBV28 and TRBJ2-5; TRBD2 matches at 9 bases. The DNA end lines up better with TRBJ2-7; the J call may be wrong. Germline assignment: CDR1 MDHEN and CDR2 SYDVKM. This CDR3 is 13 amino acids long. The DNA of the CDR3 is TGTGCCAGCCAGCGGGGGGCCCTTTACGAGCAGTACTTC. It is translated as CASQRGALYEQYF.